The clone carrying this TCR beta chain was counted only a few times. As yet, its antigen is unknown. The sample is drawn from a study of CD8 T cells in ankylosing spondylitis. Overall study results and limits: There was a TCR beta motif, made of 7 or 8 highly homologous variants, that appeared characteristic of ankylosing spondylitis blood. Earlier studies detected some motif variants in reactive arthritis synovial fluid and blood. Clones tied to disease were said to be significantly enriched in matched ankylosing spondylitis synovial fluid.

Scientists made TCR beta libraries using quantitative 5'-RACE with molecular barcodes. TCRdb reprocessed the 5' RACE reads with MiXCR, giving one entry per CDR3 protein. Among some 54,000 distinct CDR3 sequences listed, 7.4% were seen once. CDR1 is SGHTA and CDR2 is FQGNSA in the germline V gene. This CDR3 comprises 12 residues. Trimming pared 5 bases from V and 5 bases from J, leaving 10 bases between. The V call is TRBV7-2, the J call TRBJ2-7, with D unresolved. Sequenced: blood, either unsorted or a sorted T cell fraction (not recorded which). The receptor's source is a female donor with ankylosing spondylitis or in good health (not recorded which). The CDR3 is CASSRNRDEQYF. The CDR3 nucleotides read TGTGCCAGCAGCCGAAATAGGGACGAGCAGTACTTC.